These 25 T cell receptor beta chains share one sample of origin, sequenced in a study of cytomegalovirus exposure and HLA in healthy donors. Primers included in the PCR were 60 Vbeta and 13 Jbeta primers. Some clones are missing from TCRdb's copy, which holds only in-frame ones; the method was immunoSEQ multiplex PCR. The repertoire holds about 130,000 clones, with about 74% as singletons. Sequencing was done on a sample of PBMCs. These receptors were taken from a man aged 35 to 55 in good health and CMV-seropositive.

The rearrangement uses TRBV9 and TRBJ2-2, with 7 bases lining up with TRBD1. This CDR3 has 16 residues. Germline V CDR1 and CDR2: SGDLS, YYNGEE. The junction had 4 bases not matched to a gene; V was cut back by 0 bases and J by 2 bases. The CDR3 DNA follows: TGTGCCAGCAGCGTAGGTGGGACAGCTAACACCGGGGAGCTGTTTTTT. Translation gives CASSVGGTANTGELFF.

This chain joins TRBV6-1 and TRBJ2-5; 7 positions agree with TRBD2. Trimming took 4 bases from V and 2 from J; bases not matched to a gene: 1. Per the germline V gene, CDR1 is MNHNS and CDR2 is SASEGT. This CDR3 spans 13 amino acids. CDR3 DNA: TGTGCCAGCAGTGTGGGACTACAAGAGACCCAGTACTTC. Protein sequence: CASSVGLQETQYF.

The V and J genes are TRBV2 and TRBJ2-7, with TRBD2 identical over 7 bases. Germline CDR1 is SNHLY and CDR2 is FYNNEI. The CDR3 sequence is 13 residues long. V shed 4 bases, J shed 2 bases, and the junction held 2 bases outside the gene matches. CDR3 sequence reads: CASSVGLAYEQYF. CDR3 DNA: TGTGCCAGCAGTGTTGGACTAGCCTACGAGCAGTACTTC.

V and J are TRBV7-8 and TRBJ1-1; D remains ambiguous. CDR3 length equals 12 residues. V lost 5 bases and J 4 bases, leaving 8 bases between the germline ends. From germline, CDR1 is SGHVS and CDR2 FQNEAQ. CDR3 nucleotides: TGTGCCAGCAGCCGGACTCTCACTGAAGCTTTCTTT. Protein sequence: CASSRTLTEAFF.

This clone was seen a single time. The chain is built from TRBV5-1 and TRBJ2-4, with 8 bases that match TRBD2. The germline CDR1 and CDR2 sequences are SGHRS and YFSETQ. Trimming removed 5 bases from V and 5 bases from J; junction bases left unmatched: 6. The CDR3 is 14 residues long. Written as DNA, the CDR3 is TGCGCCAGCAGTTTCCGGGGGGGGGAAAACATTCAGTACTTC. Amino acid sequence: CASSFRGGENIQYF. Based on the CDR3 plus reference TRBV5-1 and TRBJ2-4, the full variable domain is KAGVTQTPRYLIKTRGQQVTLSCSPISGHRSVSWYQQTPGQGLQFLFEYFSETQRNKGNFPGRFSGRQFSNSRSEMNVSTLELGDSALYLCASSFRGGENIQYFGAGTRLSVL.

The rearrangement joins TRBV7-9 to TRBJ1-5; 7 positions match TRBD1. Looked up from germline, CDR1 is SEHNR and CDR2 is FQNEAQ (reference sequence). V trimming: 5 bases; J trimming: 9 bases; junction bases outside the gene matches: 13. There are 15 residues in the CDR3. The CDR3 DNA is TGTGCCAGCAGCCCCCAGACAGGGCCAGGTACGCCCCAGCATTTT. Translation: CASSPQTGPGTPQHF.

The V gene is TRBV19, the J gene TRBJ1-1; 11 bases are a match to TRBD1. Germline V lookup: CDR1 LNHDA, CDR2 SQIVND (reference sequence). V lost 4 bases, J lost 1 base, and 5 bases stayed unmatched. This CDR3 region has 16 residues. CDR3 residues: CASSNWTGGRNTEAFF. CDR3 bases: TGTGCCAGTAGTAACTGGACAGGGGGCAGGAACACTGAAGCTTTCTTT.

The CDR3 DNA follows: TGTGCCAGCAGTTATACGAGGGGACAGGGGGATAATGAGCAGTTCTTC. The encoded protein is CASSYTRGQGDNEQFF. V usage is TRBV6-5 and J usage is TRBJ2-1; TRBD1 matches 11 bases. The CDR3 spans 16 residues. V shed 3 bases and J 7 bases; nucleotides not matched to a gene: 8. The germline CDR1 and CDR2 sequences are MNHEY and SVGAGI.

V gene TRBV10-1 combines with J gene TRBJ2-3; D gene unclear. Germline lookup yields CDR1 WNHNN and CDR2 SYGVQD (reference sequence). The CDR3 extends over 15 amino acids. Deletions cut 5 bases from V and 1 base from J, with 13 bases between. DNA for the CDR3: TGCGCCAGCAGTCCCGACTTCTCCGGCACAGATACGCAGTATTTT. Translating gives CASSPDFSGTDTQYF.

CDR3 coding DNA: TGTGCCAGCAGCTGGGACTTTAAGAGCTCCTATAATTCACCCCTCCACTTT. Protein: CASSWDFKSSYNSPLHF. The chain employs TRBV7-2 and TRBJ1-6; a possible D gene is TRBD1 (5 bases). Trimming stripped 4 bases from V and 0 bases from J, with 13 bases between. The germline CDR1 and CDR2 sequences are SGHTA and FQGNSA. The CDR3 spans 17 residues.

The chain employs TRBV19 and TRBJ1-4; D unresolved. The length of the CDR3 is 16 residues. V lost 2 bases to trimming and J lost 8 bases, with 18 bases between them. In germline, CDR1 is LNHDA, CDR2 SQIVND (reference sequence). The CDR3 DNA follows: TGTGCCAGTAGTATATCCGACTCGGGTGCAATGGAAAAACTGTTTTTT. This sequence encodes CASSISDSGAMEKLFF.

J is TRBJ2-3 and V is TRBV10-3; 8 nucleotides line up with TRBD2. The J segment lost 5 bases and the V segment lost 5 bases, leaving 6 bases of the junction unmatched. This CDR3 contains 14 residues. Germline values: CDR1 ENHRY, CDR2 SYGVKD. The CDR3 nucleotides are TGTGCCATCAGTCCAGCGGGAGATCGAGATACGCAGTATTTT. This codes for CAISPAGDRDTQYF.

The chain carries TRBV6-4 and TRBJ2-3, with TRBD2 as a possible D gene (7 bases). Between the trimmed V and J ends, which lost 0 bases and 1 base, there was a span of 14 bases. The CDR3 length is 17 residues. Germline assignment: CDR1 MRHNA and CDR2 SNTAGT. As DNA, the CDR3 is TGTGCCAGCAGTGACTCGCCTTGGGGGGGCCGCACAGATACGCAGTATTTT. Encoded protein: CASSDSPWGGRTDTQYF.

Written as DNA, the CDR3 is TGTGCCACCAGCAGCTCAGGGCGGGAGAGCTCCTACAATGAGCAGTTCTTC. Amino acids: CATSSSGRESSYNEQFF. The chain couples TRBV15 to TRBJ2-1; 7 positions match TRBD2. Germline CDR1 LNHNV, CDR2 YYDKDF (reference sequence). The CDR3 is 17 amino acids. V trimming: 3 bases; J trimming: 0 bases; junction bases outside the gene matches: 8.

The genes are TRBV29-1 and TRBJ2-5, with 10 bases identical to TRBD1. Unmatched junction bases numbered 6, after V lost 4 bases and J lost 4 bases. Germline V lookup: CDR1 SQVTM, CDR2 ANQGSEA. The CDR3 is 14 amino acids. CDR3 nucleotides: TGCAGCGTTGGCGGGGACAGGGGACGAGAGACCCAGTACTTC. Translated: CSVGGDRGRETQYF.

This sequence joins TRBV19 and TRBJ2-4; 8 positions agree with TRBD2. CDR1 is LNHDA, CDR2 SQIVND, per germline (reference sequence). CDR3 length: 16 amino acids. The J segment lost 0 bases and the V segment lost 0 bases, leaving 1 base of the junction unmatched. The CDR3 coding sequence is TGTGCCAGTAGTATAGACGGGAGGGTAGCCAAAAACATTCAGTACTTC. This sequence encodes CASSIDGRVAKNIQYF. The variable domain in full, completed from reference TRBV19 and TRBJ2-4, reads DGGITQSPKYLFRKEGQNVTLSCEQNLNHDAMYWYRQDPGQGLRLIYYSQIVNDFQKGDIAEGYSVSREKKESFPLTVTSAQKNPTAFYLCASSIDGRVAKNIQYFGAGTRLSVL.

The CDR3 DNA follows: TGTGCCAGCAGCTTAGTCCCAAATGGCAACGAGCAGTACTTC. It codes for CASSLVPNGNEQYF. J is TRBJ2-7 and V is TRBV7-6; no reliable D call. The germline V and J ends were trimmed by 1 base and 5 bases, with 12 bases remaining between them. Germline values: CDR1 SGHVS, CDR2 FNYEAQ. The CDR3 length is 14 residues.

This clone turned up a few times. V gene TRBV7-6 combines with J gene TRBJ2-5; TRBD1 matches at 8 bases. The CDR3 is 20 amino acids. The V segment lost 4 bases and the J segment 1 base; nucleotides outside the gene matches: 20. Germline-derived CDR1 and CDR2 are SGHVS and FNYEAQ. CDR3 loop: CASSSITGTGNPGVQETQYF. The CDR3 nucleotides read TGTGCCAGCAGCTCGATTACCGGGACAGGCAACCCGGGAGTCCAAGAGACCCAGTACTTC.

J is TRBJ1-2 and V is TRBV7-9; no clear D gene. The CDR3 contains 13 residues. Germline CDR1 reads SEHNR; CDR2 reads FQNEAQ (reference sequence). V was trimmed by 1 base and J by 4 bases, leaving 7 bases between them. The CDR3: CASSLGVGYGYTF. Written as DNA, the CDR3 is TGTGCCAGCAGCTTAGGAGTTGGCTATGGCTACACCTTC.

This clone was counted once. J is TRBJ1-1 and V is TRBV4-1; no clear D gene. The CDR3 extends over 14 amino acids. In germline, CDR1 is MGHRA, CDR2 YSYEKL. Between the trimmed V and J ends, which lost 4 bases and 1 base, there was a span of 10 bases. The CDR3 DNA follows: TGCGCCAGCAGCCTCGGGGTGGGGAACACTGAAGCTTTCTTT. Its protein is CASSLGVGNTEAFF.

The rearrangement joins TRBV5-6 to TRBJ1-2; D is unclear. Per germline, CDR1 SGHDT and CDR2 YYEEEE. The length of the CDR3 is 17 residues. Trimming pared 2 bases from V and 7 bases from J, leaving 24 bases between. The CDR3 bases are TGTGCCAGCAGCTTTTGGTCGGGGTTACCTTTAGTTTGTGGCTACACCTTC. This codes for CASSFWSGLPLVCGYTF.

V usage is TRBV5-1 and J usage is TRBJ2-3, with 9 bases lining up with TRBD1. The CDR3 runs 16 residues. Germline V CDR1 and CDR2: SGHRS, YFSETQ. The ends lost 4 bases at V and 1 base at J; junction bases unmatched: 7. The CDR3 loop reads CASSPATGGGTDTQYF. In DNA, the CDR3 is TGCGCCAGCAGCCCGGCGACAGGGGGAGGCACAGATACGCAGTATTTT.

V and J are TRBV5-1 and TRBJ1-1; 7 bases agree with TRBD1. V shed 3 bases, J shed 5 bases, and the junction held 10 bases outside the gene matches. The CDR3 has 15 residues. Germline V lookup: CDR1 SGHRS, CDR2 YFSETQ. The CDR3 DNA reads as TGCGCCAGCAGCTCCAAGATAGGGGGCGAAACTGAAGCTTTCTTT. Its protein product is CASSSKIGGETEAFF.

This clone has a single count. The chain recombines TRBV9 with TRBJ1-4, with 7 bases lining up with TRBD1. This CDR3 comprises 17 residues. CDR1 is SGDLS and CDR2 is YYNGEE in the germline V gene. With 4 bases clipped from V and 0 bases from J, the junction kept 9 bases outside the gene matches. The CDR3 loop reads CASSLRTGVATNEKLFF. The CDR3 region has the DNA TGTGCCAGCAGCCTAAGGACAGGAGTCGCAACTAATGAAAAACTGTTTTTT.

The rearrangement uses TRBV29-1 and TRBJ1-5, with 7 bases identical to TRBD1. J gave up 5 bases and V 7 bases, and 8 bases lay outside the gene matches. The CDR3 has 13 residues. CDR1 is SQVTM, CDR2 ANQGSEA, per germline. The CDR3 DNA sequence: TGCAGCGCACGACAGGGAGACGATCAGCCCCAGCATTTT. It translates to CSARQGDDQPQHF.